The 16 T cell receptor beta chains below all came from one sample that was sequenced in a study of T cell repertoires in aging, cancer and after chemotherapy. TCR beta rearrangements were amplified from peripheral blood genomic DNA. TRB rearrangements spanning V, D and J were amplified using mixed TRB-A/B primers. MiXCR was run by TCRdb on the multiplex PCR reads, yielding one entry per CDR3 protein. The sample has about 2,400 distinct CDR3 sequences; approximately 28% are singletons. The sequenced sample was blood. The source is a human donor in good health.

This clonotype qualifies as medium-sized. This chain links TRBV5-4 with TRBJ2-2, with 7 bases fitting TRBD1. The germline V gene encodes CDR1 SGHNT and CDR2 YYREEE (reference sequence). V was pared by 5 bases and J by 2 bases, with 9 bases of the junction left unmatched. The CDR3 covers 16 residues. The CDR3 DNA is TGTGCCAGCAGATTACAACAGGGGCGTAACACCGGGGAGCTGTTTTTT. Its translation is CASRLQQGRNTGELFF.

In its sample, this clonotype is medium-sized. The rearrangement joins TRBV6-1 to TRBJ2-3; 12 bases align to TRBD2. V was clipped by 6 bases and J by 3 bases; unmatched bases: 7. The V gene's germline CDR1 is MNHNS and CDR2 SASEGT. The CDR3 has 16 amino acids. The CDR3 region is CASRPTSGGLTDTQYF. The CDR3 DNA reads TGTGCCAGCAGACCTACTAGCGGGGGGCTGACAGATACGCAGTATTTT.

This clonotype is labeled as medium-sized (0.01 to 0.1%). The chain joins TRBV30 to TRBJ2-1; D may be TRBD1 (5 bases). V gave up 1 base and J gave up 6 bases, with 7 bases separating them. The V gene's germline CDR1 is GTSNPN and CDR2 SVGIG (reference sequence). This CDR3 spans 12 amino acids. CDR3: CAWSEGPNEQFF. CDR3 DNA sequence: TGTGCCTGGAGTGAGGGGCCCAATGAGCAGTTCTTC.

To note about this clonotype: This sequence may be a read error, since a much larger clone differs from it by one base. J is TRBJ2-4 and V is TRBV20-1; possibly TRBD1 or TRBD2 for D (5 bases each). Looked up from germline, CDR1 is DFQATT and CDR2 is SNEGSKA (reference sequence). The CDR3 sequence is 15 residues long. For the CDR3, the DNA is TGCAGCGGGACGGACATTCAAGGGAACAAAAACATTCAGTACTTC. It encodes CSGTDIQGNKNIQYF.

By share, this clonotype counts as medium-sized. The gene calls are TRBV6-2 or TRBV6-3 and TRBJ1-5; TRBD1 agrees at 7 bases. This CDR3 contains 13 residues. The trim removed 5 bases at V and 6 bases at J, leaving 4 bases unmatched. The germline V gene encodes CDR1 MNHEY and CDR2 SVGEGT. CDR3 in amino acids: CASSLTGSQPQHF. CDR3 DNA: TGTGCCAGCAGTCTGACAGGGAGTCAGCCCCAGCATTTT.

Turning to this clonotype: A much larger clone sits a single nucleotide away, making a read error possible. The V and J genes are TRBV2 and TRBJ1-2; D is uncertain. The V gene's germline CDR1 is SNHLY and CDR2 FYNNEI. The CDR3 covers 12 residues. Trimming took off 9 bases at V and 8 bases at J, with 16 bases between the two ends. The CDR3 spells CARQRGNAGYTF. DNA for the CDR3: TGTGCCAGACAGCGGGGTAATGCGGGCTACACCTTC.

By share, this clonotype ranks as medium-sized (0.01 to 0.1%). This sequence joins TRBV10-3 and TRBJ2-7; TRBD2 is a possible D gene (5 bases). This CDR3 is built from 17 residues. Germline V CDR1 and CDR2: ENHRY, SYGVKD. V was shortened by 0 bases and J by 0 bases, with 15 bases between the two germline ends. For the CDR3, the DNA is TGTGCCATCAGTGAGTCGCCCTTGAGGGAGACCTCCTACGAGCAGTACTTC. It is translated as CAISESPLRETSYEQYF.

This clonotype came up a few times. The rearrangement links TRBV19 to TRBJ1-1; D might be TRBD1 (5 bases). The CDR3 sequence is 16 residues long. V was trimmed by 3 bases and J by 4 bases, leaving 18 bases between them. Germline CDR1 reads LNHDA; CDR2 reads SQIVND (reference sequence). The CDR3 region is CASSMGIGGVSTEAFF. CDR3 in DNA: TGTGCCAGTAGTATGGGGATCGGAGGGGTGAGCACTGAAGCTTTCTTT.

Worth noting for this clonotype: This could be a read error, since a much larger clone is one nucleotide away. The chain links TRBV2 to TRBJ2-1; D may be TRBD2 (6 bases). V gave up 1 base and J gave up 2 bases, with 9 bases separating them. This CDR3 is 15 amino acids long. Germline V lookup: CDR1 SNHLY, CDR2 FYNNEI. CDR3 protein: CASSEGRAAYNEQFF. DNA of the CDR3: TGTGCCAGCAGTGAAGGGAGGGCAGCCTACAATGAGCAGTTCTTC.

This clonotype is termed medium-sized (0.01 to 0.1%). The chain links TRBV20-1 to TRBJ1-6; the D gene is possibly TRBD1 (6 bases). The CDR3 runs 18 residues. The germline V gene has CDR1 DFQATT and CDR2 SNEGSKA (reference sequence). V was clipped by 1 base and J by 7 bases, with 23 bases between them. In DNA form, the CDR3 reads TGCAGTGCTAGAGGGATCGCCCCGGACAGCAGCCGGAATTCACCCCTCCACTTT. Residues: CSARGIAPDSSRNSPLHF.

This clonotype is medium-sized within its sample. This sequence joins TRBV4-2 and TRBJ2-3; D is unclear. This CDR3 contains 15 residues. CDR1 is LGHNA and CDR2 is YNFKEQ in the germline V gene. V was clipped by 0 bases and J by 5 bases, with 12 bases between them. CDR3 bases: TGTGCCAGCAGCCAAGATAGGTTCTTCAGAGATACGCAGTATTTT. The encoded protein is CASSQDRFFRDTQYF.

Within the sample, this clonotype is medium-sized. J is TRBJ2-7 and V is TRBV6-2 or TRBV6-3; D gene unclear. CDR1 and CDR2 (germline): MNHEY, SVGEGT. The CDR3 runs to 10 residues. Trimming stripped 8 bases from V and 2 bases from J, with 4 bases between. The CDR3 DNA follows: TGTGCCAGCCTTACCTACGAGCAGTACTTC. This gives the protein CASLTYEQYF.

The rearrangement links TRBV11-1 to TRBJ1-4; a weak D match, TRBD1 (5 bases). The CDR3 length is 15 residues. Trimming left V 5 bases short and J 3 bases short, with 13 bases between. Germline V gene sequence: CDR1 SGHAT, CDR2 FQDESV (reference sequence). CDR3 amino acids: CASSIVRGANEKLFF. The CDR3 bases are TGTGCCAGCAGCATTGTCCGGGGGGCTAATGAAAAACTGTTTTTT.

This clonotype rates as medium-sized. The chain carries TRBV2 and TRBJ1-3; D ambiguous. CDR1 and CDR2 (germline): SNHLY, FYNNEI. The germline V and J ends were trimmed by 6 bases and 2 bases, with 11 bases remaining between them. CDR3 length: 14 amino acids. This chain's CDR3 is CASSPGAAGNTIYF. Here the CDR3 DNA reads TGTGCCAGCAGCCCCGGCGCAGCTGGAAACACCATATATTTT.

The rearrangement links TRBV5-5 to TRBJ1-1, with D perhaps matching TRBD1 (6 bases). Trimming removed 1 base at V and 11 bases at J, with 18 bases between. CDR1 and CDR2 (germline): SGHKS, YYEKEE (reference sequence). CDR3 length equals 14 residues. The CDR3 sequence is CASSLSTGRLLAFF. The CDR3 bases are TGTGCCAGCAGCTTGTCAACAGGGCGCCTGCTGGCTTTCTTT.

This clonotype is medium-sized within its sample. The chain has TRBV6-5 and TRBJ1-1; D may be TRBD1 (6 bases). This CDR3 is built from 14 residues. Trimming cost V 6 bases and J 3 bases, with 14 bases left between them. Looked up from germline, CDR1 is MNHEY and CDR2 is SVGAGI. CDR3 residues: CASRVDKGDTEAFF. CDR3 coding DNA: TGTGCCAGCAGGGTGGACAAGGGGGACACTGAAGCTTTCTTT.